This T cell receptor (beta chain) is from a study of vaccination and CD4 T cells after COVID-19. Turning to the study itself: The convalescents, six males and four females, included two who were Hispanic.

The germline CDR1 and CDR2 sequences are LNHNV and YYDKDF (reference sequence). V gave up 5 bases and J gave up 4 bases, with 15 bases separating them. This CDR3 spans 14 amino acids. As to treatment: roughly 11-day PBMC culture with coronavirus spike peptide pools or control peptides (ViraFEST assay). Per-well cultures of under 2.5 million PBMCs received 8 to 10 IU/ml IL-2 and 10 ug/ml peptide pools. Comment on this clonotype: Its antigen is unknown.

Cultured CD4+ T-cell DNA underwent Oncomine TCR Beta short-read sequencing. Genomic DNA was isolated from CD4+ T cells that had been cultured. Via MiXCR, TCRdb re-called the PCR reads, giving one row per CDR3 protein. The data hold about 27,000 distinct CDR3 sequences, with around 60% observed a single time. J is TRBJ2-7 and V is TRBV15; D unclear. The sequence came from a human donor who received a COVID-19 vaccine. The sequencing here drew on CD4+ T cells from blood, cultured in vitro, taken after SARS-CoV-2 vaccination. CDR3 in DNA: TGTGCCACCAGCCCCCGTGTTGGGCTATACGAGCAGTACTTC. It yields the protein CATSPRVGLYEQYF.